The 20 T cell receptor beta chains below were found in one sample sequenced in a study of OX40 agonist ivuxolimab in advanced cancers. The library came from the immunoSEQ multiplex PCR assay. This immuneACCESS table, as held by TCRdb, lists in-frame sequences with V and J called but not all clones. Of the missing ones, under half trace to an unresolved V gene in checked studies; the others have no known cause. For this sample the table gives tens of thousands of clones, of which around nine tenths were detected only once. The biggest ten clones account for roughly 18% of the sample. The source material was CD4+ or CD8+ T cells sorted from blood, sampled in a trial of the OX40 agonist ivuxolimab. The source of these receptors is an adult with an advanced solid tumor such as melanoma, head and neck, liver or kidney cancer.

The sample holds one count of this clone. The J gene is TRBJ2-5, the V gene TRBV28, with TRBD1 as a possible D gene (5 bases). The J call is uncertain, as TRBJ2-7 better fits the DNA end. The CDR3 contains 13 residues. Germline assignment: CDR1 MDHEN and CDR2 SYDVKM. The DNA of the CDR3 is TGTGCCAGCAGAAACCCTGACAGCTACGAGCAGTACTTC. Protein product: CASRNPDSYEQYF.

This sequence joins TRBV15 and TRBJ2-5; 9 bases match TRBD1. The J call may be in error: the DNA end matches TRBJ2-7 better. The CDR3 runs 15 residues. The germline V gene has CDR1 LNHNV and CDR2 YYDKDF (reference sequence). For the CDR3, the DNA is TGTGCCACCAGCAAAACCAGACAGGGGGCCTACGAGCAGTACTTC. This encodes CATSKTRQGAYEQYF.

The chain has TRBV7-2 and TRBJ2-3, with 11 bases identical to TRBD2. The CDR3 spans 16 residues. Trimming cost V 1 base and J 1 base; bases outside gene matches: 1. The germline CDR1 and CDR2 sequences are SGHTA and FQGNSA. CDR3 DNA sequence: TGTGCCAGCAGCTTAGGACTAGCGGGGCGCACAGATACGCAGTATTTT. Amino acid sequence: CASSLGLAGRTDTQYF.

V and J are TRBV4-3 and TRBJ2-3; D is uncertain. This CDR3 spans 19 amino acids. The V gene lost 0 bases and the J gene lost 0 bases, with 19 bases spanning the gap. The germline V gene has CDR1 LGHNA and CDR2 YSLEER. Written as DNA, the CDR3 is TGCGCCAGCAGCCAAGATCGTTTGGTGGGAACGTCTAGCACAGATACGCAGTATTTT. Its translation: CASSQDRLVGTSSTDTQYF.

This sequence joins TRBV11-2 and TRBJ2-1; D is ambiguous. Looked up from germline, CDR1 is SGHAT and CDR2 is FQNNGV. V lost 0 bases to trimming and J lost 6 bases, with 15 bases between them. This CDR3 region has 16 residues. The CDR3 DNA reads TGTGCCAGCAGCTTAGAAGCGCGGAGCCTTTTCAATGAGCAGTTCTTC. As protein: CASSLEARSLFNEQFF.

The rearrangement uses TRBV12-5 and TRBJ2-1; the match to TRBD2 covers 9 bases. The CDR3 spans 16 residues. The V segment lost 3 bases and the J segment 4 bases; nucleotides outside the gene matches: 7. The germline V gene has CDR1 LGHNT and CDR2 FRNRAP. CDR3 DNA sequence: TGTGCTAGTGGTTTAATAGCGGGAGTTGTGTACAATGAGCAGTTCTTC. This encodes CASGLIAGVVYNEQFF.

This rearrangement joins TRBV4-1 to TRBJ1-1; D perhaps matches TRBD1 (6 bases). The length of the CDR3 is 14 residues. V lost 4 bases to trimming and J lost 1 base, with 10 bases between them. Looked up from germline, CDR1 is MGHRA and CDR2 is YSYEKL. The CDR3 reads CASSPTGQNTEAFF. CDR3 nucleotides: TGCGCCAGCAGCCCGACAGGACAGAACACTGAAGCTTTCTTT.

The rearrangement uses TRBV27 and TRBJ1-2; 10 bases line up with TRBD1. The germline gives CDR1 MNHEY, CDR2 SMNVEV (reference sequence). CDR3 length equals 16 residues. V dropped 5 bases and J dropped 6; count of bases not matched to a gene: 12. CDR3 region: CASSPSPGTGVDGYTF. CDR3 bases: TGTGCCAGCAGTCCGAGCCCCGGGACAGGGGTAGATGGCTACACCTTC.

The chain employs TRBV5-6 and TRBJ2-2; 9 positions match TRBD1. Germline CDR1 and CDR2: SGHDT and YYEEEE. V lost 3 bases, J lost 1 base, and 1 base stayed unmatched. The CDR3 totals 15 residues. The CDR3 nucleotides read TGTGCCAGCAGCTCGGGACAGGGGAACACCGGGGAGCTGTTTTTT. It yields the protein CASSSGQGNTGELFF. Full variable domain (missing parts from reference TRBV5-6 and TRBJ2-2): DAGVTQSPTHLIKTRGQQVTLRCSPKSGHDTVSWYQQALGQGPQFIFQYYEEEERQRGNFPDRFSGHQFPNYSSELNVNALLLGDSALYLCASSSGQGNTGELFFGEGSRLTVL.

The rearrangement uses TRBV6-1 and TRBJ1-1; a possible D gene is TRBD1 (6 bases). The V gene's germline CDR1 is MNHNS and CDR2 SASEGT. The germline V and J ends were trimmed by 6 bases and 3 bases, with 11 bases remaining between them. The CDR3 extends over 13 amino acids. CDR3 sequence reads: CASSQDSYTEAFF. CDR3 nucleotide sequence: TGTGCCAGCAGCCAGGACAGCTACACTGAAGCTTTCTTT.

The V call is TRBV6-1, the J call TRBJ2-1; maybe TRBD2 (5 bases). V lost 2 bases, J lost 0 bases, and 14 bases lay in between. The V gene's germline CDR1 is MNHNS and CDR2 SASEGT. The CDR3 sequence is 17 residues long. The CDR3 loop reads CASSELSGGSSYNEQFF. CDR3 bases: TGTGCCAGCAGTGAATTGTCCGGAGGAAGCTCCTACAATGAGCAGTTCTTC.

Comments on this clone: Relative to the germline gene, one junction end is altered; a read error may explain this. Within the sample, other DNA sequences also encode this same CDR3. The CDR3 sequence: CAISRDRVDEQYF. Here the CDR3 DNA reads TGTGCCATCAGCCGGGACAGGGTCGACGAGCAGTACTTT. The genes are TRBV10-3 and TRBJ2-7; TRBD1 matches at 9 bases. This CDR3 region has 13 residues. Germline CDR1 ENHRY, CDR2 SYGVKD.

This chain uses TRBV4-1 with TRBJ2-3, with no clear D. The CDR3 consists of 13 residues. CDR1 is MGHRA and CDR2 is YSYEKL in the germline V gene. V was trimmed by 1 base and J by 6 bases, leaving 8 bases between them. The CDR3 nucleotides read TGCGCCAGCAGCCAAGGTACGCCTGATACGCAGTATTTT. It codes for CASSQGTPDTQYF.

The rearrangement joins TRBV18 to TRBJ2-1; 11 nucleotides line up with TRBD1. Germline V gives CDR1 KGHSH, CDR2 LQKENI. The V and J ends lost 4 bases and 13 bases, in that order; junction bases with no gene match: 12. CDR3 length: 15 amino acids. DNA for the CDR3: TGTGCCAGCTCACGGACAGGGGGCCGTTTGATGGGACAGTTCTTC. Amino acids: CASSRTGGRLMGQFF.

This clone was recorded a few times. Additional DNA sequences in this sample encode the identical CDR3. This chain connects TRBV15 to TRBJ1-2; TRBD1 might be the D (6 bases). The CDR3 totals 13 residues. From germline, CDR1 is LNHNV and CDR2 YYDKDF (reference sequence). Trimming took off 0 bases at V and 6 bases at J, with 8 bases between the two ends. In nucleotides, the CDR3 is TGTGCCACCAGCAGAGAAGAGGGGGATGGCTACACCTTC. Translating gives CATSREEGDGYTF.

This clone was found once. The chain employs TRBV2 and TRBJ2-5; either TRBD1 or TRBD2 may fit D (5 bases each). CDR1 SNHLY and CDR2 FYNNEI come from the germline V gene. The CDR3 has 16 amino acids. V lost 3 bases, J lost 4 bases, and 18 bases lay in between. The CDR3 DNA sequence: TGTGCCAGCAGTGAGTTTCTACCATCTGGGGGAGAGACCCAGTACTTC. Translation: CASSEFLPSGGETQYF.

This clone has only a few counts. The CDR3 spells CASHDADRAKKLFF. As DNA, the CDR3 is TGTGCCAGCCATGATGCGGACAGGGCAAAAAAACTGTTTTTT. J is TRBJ1-4 and V is TRBV28; 8 nucleotides agree with TRBD1. The CDR3 has 14 residues. The germline CDR1 and CDR2 sequences are MDHEN and SYDVKM. V dropped 8 bases and J dropped 9; count of bases not matched to a gene: 11.

The CDR3 sequence: CASSLDEDLRQMNTGELFF. CDR3 sequence (DNA): TGCGCCAGCAGCTTGGACGAGGACTTGCGGCAGATGAACACCGGGGAGCTGTTTTTT. The chain carries TRBV5-1 and TRBJ2-2; possibly TRBD2 for D (5 bases). CDR3 size: 19 residues. The germline V gene encodes CDR1 SGHRS and CDR2 YFSETQ. V lost 0 bases, J lost 1 base, and 19 bases lay in between. The whole variable domain, filled in from reference TRBV5-1 and TRBJ2-2, reads KAGVTQTPRYLIKTRGQQVTLSCSPISGHRSVSWYQQTPGQGLQFLFEYFSETQRNKGNFPGRFSGRQFSNSRSEMNVSTLELGDSALYLCASSLDEDLRQMNTGELFFGEGSRLTVL.

The chain recombines TRBV2 with TRBJ1-6, with 7 bases identical to TRBD1. Per the germline V gene, CDR1 is SNHLY and CDR2 is FYNNEI. The CDR3 sequence is 13 residues long. V dropped 4 bases and J dropped 9; count of bases not matched to a gene: 3. CDR3 sequence: CASSAGGVSPLHF. CDR3 sequence (DNA): TGTGCCAGCAGTGCAGGGGGTGTTTCACCCCTCCACTTT.

CDR3 region: CASSPGTANTEAFF. The CDR3, as DNA: TGTGCCAGCAGTCCCGGGACAGCGAACACTGAAGCTTTCTTT. The chain couples TRBV27 to TRBJ1-1; 7 bases align to TRBD1. The CDR3 extends over 14 amino acids. The trim removed 5 bases at V and 1 base at J, leaving 4 bases unmatched. Germline assignment: CDR1 MNHEY and CDR2 SMNVEV (reference sequence).